What follows are 12 T cell receptor beta chains derived from one specimen sequenced in a study of response to subunit inactivated influenza vaccine (dated by TCRdb to between 2017 and 2018). Library prep was done by RT-PCR. Sequenced using an Illumina HiSeq 2500. Starting from the raw public reads, TCRdb applied fastp trimming at Q25, assembled clones with MiXCR and retained in-frame beta chains. Merged by CDR3 protein, the rows form single entries marked with the most common genes and DNA. This sample holds 860,000 or so distinct CDR3 sequences; about 20% were observed only once. The ten biggest clones cover 10% of the sample. The sample was PBMCs from blood, taken more than 4 days after vaccination. Every receptor here comes from a man between 45 and 60 years old who received an inactivated influenza vaccine. Donor details come from another sample of the same person, matched by shared clones.

This clonotype was seen a handful of times. V usage is TRBV20-1 and J usage is TRBJ2-2, with a tentative D call TRBD1 (6 bases). Germline CDR1 reads DFQATT; CDR2 reads SNEGSKA (reference sequence). Trimming took 4 bases from V and 5 from J, leaving 20 bases between them. There are 16 residues in the CDR3. CDR3 bases: TGCAGTGCTATCCTGGGGGCGGGTTTAGGGACCGGGGAGCTGTTTTTT. Translated, it gives CSAILGAGLGTGELFF.

As for this clonotype: The junction does not match germline at one end; this may be a read error. The chain recombines TRBV28 with TRBJ2-1, with D tentatively TRBD2 (5 bases). CDR3 size: 12 residues. Germline V lookup: CDR1 MDHEN, CDR2 SYDVKM. CDR3 sequence: CASSTAQAAIVF. CDR3 sequence (DNA): TGTGCCAGCAGTACCGCCCAAGCGGCAATCGTCTTC.

This clonotype was observed a few times. This rearrangement joins TRBV2 to TRBJ2-7; D gene unclear. Trimming took off 6 bases at V and 6 bases at J, with 9 bases between the two ends. Germline V gene sequence: CDR1 SNHLY, CDR2 FYNNEI. The CDR3 sequence is 11 residues long. The CDR3 DNA reads as TGTGCCAGCAGCCTCAAACCCGAGCAGTACTTC. Protein product: CASSLKPEQYF.

This chain joins TRBV27 and TRBJ2-1; 10 nucleotides line up with TRBD2. Germline CDR1 and CDR2: MNHEY and SMNVEV (reference sequence). The CDR3 loop spans 14 amino acids. Unmatched junction bases numbered 5, after V lost 8 bases and J lost 4 bases. CDR3: CASLKRGGYNEQFF. The CDR3 region has the DNA TGTGCCAGCCTTAAGCGGGGGGGATACAATGAGCAGTTCTTC.

This clonotype has more than one count but fewer than ten. The gene calls are TRBV29-1 and TRBJ2-7; unclear D gene. The V gene lost 1 base and the J gene lost 0 bases, with 13 bases spanning the gap. This CDR3 is built from 15 residues. Per germline, CDR1 SQVTM and CDR2 ANQGSEA. The CDR3 region has the DNA TGCAGCGTTGAAGCCCGGGCCCTGAGCTCCTACGAGCAGTACTTC. Residues: CSVEARALSSYEQYF.

This chain connects TRBV4-1 to TRBJ1-1; D may be TRBD1 (6 bases). CDR1 is MGHRA and CDR2 is YSYEKL in the germline V gene. CDR3 length: 15 amino acids. Trimming cost V 4 bases and J 4 bases, with 16 bases left between them. DNA for the CDR3: TGCGCCAGCAGCCTCCCGGGGGGGGGGCCCACTGAAGCTTTCTTT. Protein sequence: CASSLPGGGPTEAFF.

This clonotype was detected only a few times. V is TRBV7-9 and J is TRBJ2-1; TRBD1 aligns across 7 bases. V lost 5 bases, J lost 0 bases, and 7 bases stayed unmatched. Germline-derived CDR1 and CDR2 are SEHNR and FQNEAQ (reference sequence). The CDR3 totals 16 residues. Here the CDR3 DNA reads TGTGCCAGCAGCCGACCGACAGGGAGCTCCTACAATGAGCAGTTCTTC. Its protein product is CASSRPTGSSYNEQFF.

This clonotype showed up just a few times. V usage is TRBV28 and J usage is TRBJ1-1; possibly TRBD1 for D (5 bases). Germline V gives CDR1 MDHEN, CDR2 SYDVKM. CDR3 length: 15 residues. V shed 1 base and J shed 6 bases, with 15 bases lying between them. Here the CDR3 DNA reads TGTGCCAGCAGTTTATTTGCCCAGGGTACCCCTGAAGCTTTCTTT. It specifies CASSLFAQGTPEAFF.

The sample holds a few counts of this clonotype. The chain joins TRBV6-2 or TRBV6-3 to TRBJ1-1; D is undetermined. V was pared by 4 bases and J by 0 bases, with 9 bases between. Germline V gene data show CDR1 as MNHEY and CDR2 as SVGEGT. The CDR3 length is 14 residues. CDR3 amino acids: CASSFDFVNTEAFF. CDR3 bases: TGTGCCAGCAGTTTCGACTTTGTGAACACTGAAGCTTTCTTT.

This clonotype showed up just a few times. The V call is TRBV15, the J call TRBJ2-5, with D maybe TRBD1 (6 bases). The V gene lost 0 bases and the J gene lost 14 bases, with 13 bases spanning the gap. Germline assignment: CDR1 LNHNV and CDR2 YYDKDF (reference sequence). The CDR3 sequence is 12 residues long. The CDR3 spells CATSREFGTSYF. The CDR3 DNA reads as TGTGCCACCAGCAGAGAATTTGGGACAAGCTACTTC.

This rearrangement joins TRBV5-1 to TRBJ2-5; possibly TRBD1 or TRBD2 for D (6 bases each). Between the trimmed V and J ends, which lost 0 bases and 5 bases, there was a span of 20 bases. Germline assignment: CDR1 SGHRS and CDR2 YFSETQ. The CDR3 runs to 17 residues. The CDR3 DNA reads TGCGCCAGCAGCTTGGCCTGGGGGGCCCCTTCGTCTGAGACCCAGTACTTC. Translation: CASSLAWGAPSSETQYF.

The V and J genes are TRBV6-1 and TRBJ2-3, with 7 bases lining up with TRBD1. J was trimmed by 2 bases and V by 8 bases; bases with no gene match: 10. The CDR3 sequence is 15 residues long. CDR1 is MNHNS and CDR2 is SASEGT in the germline V gene. In DNA form, the CDR3 reads TGTGCCAGCCGAGAGACAGGGCATTCCACAGATACGCAGTATTTT. This codes for CASRETGHSTDTQYF.